Below are 4 T cell receptor beta chains sequenced from a single sample in a study of blood T cell repertoires in COVID-19. The protocol was immunoSEQ multiplex PCR, while the TCRdb copy is restricted to in-frame clones and leaves out a portion. The table has tens of thousands of clones, 90% seen once. Sequences were obtained from peripheral blood. The origin of the receptors is a human donor in a cohort sampled during active COVID-19.

The chain combines TRBV14 with TRBJ2-4, with 7 positions matching TRBD1. The CDR3 extends over 14 amino acids. V lost 4 bases and J lost 7; bases outside the gene matches: 7. In germline, CDR1 is SGHDN, CDR2 FVKESK. CDR3 in amino acids: CASSRTGEFNIQYF. CDR3 coding DNA: TGTGCCAGCAGCCGGACAGGCGAGTTTAACATTCAGTACTTC.

This rearrangement joins TRBV19 to TRBJ1-2; D may be TRBD1 (6 bases). V was shortened by 5 bases and J by 7 bases, with 17 bases between the two germline ends. Germline CDR1 LNHDA, CDR2 SQIVND (reference sequence). The CDR3 spans 14 residues. For the CDR3, the DNA is TGTGCCAGTAGTCCCACAGGGAGGGGTTCTGGCTACACCTTC. Translation: CASSPTGRGSGYTF. The full variable domain, in which reference TRBV19 and TRBJ1-2 provide the parts outside the CDR3, is DGGITQSPKYLFRKEGQNVTLSCEQNLNHDAMYWYRQDPGQGLRLIYYSQIVNDFQKGDIAEGYSVSREKKESFPLTVTSAQKNPTAFYLCASSPTGRGSGYTFGSGTRLTVV.

This sequence joins TRBV7-2 and TRBJ1-5; 8 nucleotides agree with TRBD1. Germline V gene lookup returns CDR1 SGHTA and CDR2 FQGNSA. The CDR3 has 16 amino acids. Trimming took 1 base from V and 0 from J; bases not matched to a gene: 2. As DNA, the CDR3 is TGTGCCAGCAGCTTAGGGACAGGGAATAGCAATCAGCCCCAGCATTTT. It is translated as CASSLGTGNSNQPQHF.

The chain combines TRBV10-1 with TRBJ2-1, with 11 bases that match TRBD2. The junction had 10 bases not matched to a gene; V was cut back by 6 bases and J by 6 bases. CDR1 is WNHNN, CDR2 SYGVQD, per germline (reference sequence). The CDR3 consists of 16 residues. The CDR3 DNA reads TGCGCCAGCAGCGTGAATCAACTAGCGGGAGTCAATGAGCAGTTCTTC. It yields the protein CASSVNQLAGVNEQFF.